Shown below are 9 T cell receptor beta chains from a single sample sequenced in a study of a mutant IDH1 vaccine in newly diagnosed glioma (dated by TCRdb to about 2021). What the time point label conveys for this sample: week 23, last vaccination. A 20-mer mutant IDH1 peptide at 300 micrograms in Montanide made up each vaccine dose, which was injected subcutaneously together with topical imiquimod. Their antigens remain unidentified. Library construction relied on the immunoSEQ multiplex PCR assay. TCRdb carries this immuneACCESS record with in-frame sequences only. Its versions omit some clonotypes, under half of them owing to an unresolved V gene in the studies checked, with the rest unexplained. In this sample the table shows 30,000 to 40,000 clones, roughly 79% of which occur a single time. The ten largest clones represent 5% to 5.5% of the sample. Sequencing used PBMCs, obtained from a glioma patient whose treatment included an IDH1 peptide vaccine. These receptors all stem from a man aged 35 to 55 with glioma.

The chain joins TRBV19 to TRBJ2-2; the D gene is possibly TRBD1 (5 bases). V shed 3 bases and J shed 2 bases, with 10 bases lying between them. In germline, CDR1 is LNHDA, CDR2 SQIVND (reference sequence). There are 15 residues in the CDR3. The CDR3 sequence is CASSMGQGNTGELFF. In DNA, the CDR3 is TGTGCCAGTAGTATGGGGCAGGGAAACACCGGGGAGCTGTTTTTT.

The V call is TRBV5-6, the J call TRBJ1-1; tentative D call: TRBD1 (6 bases). V was pared by 6 bases and J by 3 bases, with 24 bases between. The CDR3 extends over 17 amino acids. The germline CDR1 and CDR2 sequences are SGHDT and YYEEEE. The CDR3 spells CASTLGPNTGLYTEAFF. The CDR3 bases are TGTGCCAGCACCCTGGGCCCCAACACAGGGTTGTACACTGAAGCTTTCTTT.

The chain is built from TRBV5-1 and TRBJ1-1; D might be TRBD1 (6 bases). The CDR3 consists of 15 residues. CDR1 is SGHRS and CDR2 is YFSETQ in the germline V gene. V lost 0 bases and J lost 5, with 14 bases in between. CDR3 sequence (DNA): TGCGCCAGCAGCTTGGTTGCAGGGGTGGAGACTGAAGCTTTCTTT. Translating it yields CASSLVAGVETEAFF.

This chain joins TRBV7-9 and TRBJ2-7; no clear D. CDR1 and CDR2 (germline): SEHNR, FQNEAQ (reference sequence). V gave up 3 bases and J gave up 2 bases, with 8 bases separating them. The CDR3 consists of 13 residues. Written as DNA, the CDR3 is TGTGCCAGCAGCTTGGACCTGACCTACGAGCAGTACTTC. Encoded protein: CASSLDLTYEQYF.

The chain is built from TRBV10-3 and TRBJ2-7; a weak D match, TRBD2 (6 bases). In germline, CDR1 is ENHRY, CDR2 SYGVKD. V was cut by 5 bases and J by 0 bases, with 11 bases left in between. The CDR3 length is 14 residues. The CDR3 loop reads CAISWYGSSYEQYF. The CDR3 bases are TGTGCCATCAGTTGGTACGGGAGCTCCTACGAGCAGTACTTC.

The chain uses TRBV5-5 and TRBJ2-7; the match to TRBD1 covers 9 bases. The CDR3 is made up of 14 amino acids. The germline V gene encodes CDR1 SGHKS and CDR2 YYEKEE (reference sequence). V trimming: 4 bases; J trimming: 6 bases; junction bases outside the gene matches: 8. DNA for the CDR3: TGTGCCAGCAGCCGTTGGACAGGGGAGGGCGAGCAGTACTTC. This sequence encodes CASSRWTGEGEQYF.

The V and J genes are TRBV9 and TRBJ2-6; the D gene is possibly TRBD1 (5 bases). The CDR3 consists of 18 residues. The germline V gene encodes CDR1 SGDLS and CDR2 YYNGEE. The ends were cut back, 0 bases at V and 0 bases at J, with 13 bases in the middle. CDR3 region: CASSVGRARRSGANVLTF. The CDR3, as DNA: TGTGCCAGCAGCGTAGGCAGGGCCAGGCGCTCTGGGGCCAACGTCCTGACTTTC.

V and J are TRBV7-9 and TRBJ2-7, with D maybe TRBD2 (6 bases). CDR3 length: 15 residues. The germline V gene encodes CDR1 SEHNR and CDR2 FQNEAQ (reference sequence). Trimming stripped 3 bases from V and 3 bases from J, with 15 bases between. The CDR3 reads CASSLGTGDSYEQYF. In nucleotides, the CDR3 is TGTGCCAGCAGCTTGGGGACGGGGGATAGCTACGAGCAGTACTTC.

In this sample, this clone turned up a few times. This sequence joins TRBV28 and TRBJ1-4; 8 nucleotides line up with TRBD1. Trimming at V came to 6 bases and at J to 10 bases, leaving 10 bases not matched to a gene. CDR1 and CDR2 (germline): MDHEN, SYDVKM. The length of the CDR3 is 14 residues. CDR3 DNA: TGTGCCAGCAGCCCGCCCGGGACAGGCGGAAAACTGTTTTTT. Its translation is CASSPPGTGGKLFF.